Listed here are 15 T cell receptor beta chains from one sample, sequenced in a study of T cells in Graves' hyperthyroidism and ophthalmopathy. Amplification of TCR beta CDR3 regions was performed using RNA transcripts as template. The HTBI primer set drove a first-round RT-PCR of the TCR CDR3. TCRdb reprocessed the multiplex PCR reads with MiXCR, giving one entry per CDR3 protein. The sample contains 480,000 or so distinct CDR3 sequences, approximately 49% of which appear only once. Material: peripheral blood or thyroid tissue (not recorded which). The receptors here all came from an adult woman with Graves' disease, either hyperthyroidism or ophthalmopathy (not recorded which).

The gene calls are TRBV7-9 and TRBJ1-2; 7 bases align to TRBD1. The length of the CDR3 is 14 residues. CDR1 is SEHNR and CDR2 is FQNEAQ in the germline V gene (reference sequence). The J segment lost 4 bases and the V segment lost 4 bases, leaving 6 bases of the junction unmatched. The CDR3 coding sequence is TGTGCCAGCAGCTCCGGGACAGCCGTCTATGGCTACACCTTC. Translated: CASSSGTAVYGYTF.

The chain recombines TRBV5-1 with TRBJ1-1; TRBD1 matches 7 bases. V trimming: 1 base; J trimming: 2 bases; junction bases outside the gene matches: 5. Germline assignment: CDR1 SGHRS and CDR2 YFSETQ. The CDR3 covers 15 residues. CDR3: CASSLSGTVNTEAFF. The CDR3 nucleotides read TGCGCCAGCAGCTTGTCAGGGACAGTTAACACTGAAGCTTTCTTT.

This clonotype has only one observation. V and J are TRBV7-9 and TRBJ1-2; D is undetermined. Looked up from germline, CDR1 is SEHNR and CDR2 is FQNEAQ (reference sequence). Trimming removed 5 bases from V and 4 bases from J, with 23 bases in between. The CDR3 totals 17 residues. The CDR3 DNA follows: TGTGCCAGCAGCCAAGATCCGCGGACTAGAGTATTCTATGGCTACACCTTC. Protein: CASSQDPRTRVFYGYTF.

V and J are TRBV20-1 and TRBJ2-2, with TRBD1 identical over 8 bases. J gave up 6 bases and V 2 bases, and 5 bases lay outside the gene matches. The CDR3 covers 14 residues. Germline V gives CDR1 DFQATT, CDR2 SNEGSKA (reference sequence). The CDR3 DNA is TGCAGTGCTAGAAATGACAGGGGTCCCGGGGAGCTGTTTTTT. Translated, it gives CSARNDRGPGELFF.

The CDR3 reads CASSLGTARNTEAFF. The CDR3 DNA follows: TGTGCCAGCAGTTTGGGGACAGCGAGGAACACTGAAGCTTTCTTT. The chain carries TRBV12-3 or TRBV12-4 and TRBJ1-1; 7 bases line up with TRBD1. Losses at the gene ends were 3 bases for V and 1 base for J; bases not matched to a gene: 5. The length of the CDR3 is 15 residues.

The V call is TRBV19, the J call TRBJ1-6; no clear D gene. Germline V gene data show CDR1 as LNHDA and CDR2 as SQIVND (reference sequence). V lost 1 base, J lost 10 bases, and 8 bases lay in between. The CDR3 has 13 amino acids. CDR3 coding DNA: TGTGCCAGTAGTATAGCCGATGGGTCACCCCTCCACTTT. Protein sequence: CASSIADGSPLHF.

The chain has TRBV5-1 and TRBJ1-2; TRBD1 might be the D (5 bases). V was clipped by 3 bases and J by 4 bases, with 10 bases between them. Germline CDR1 is SGHRS and CDR2 is YFSETQ. This CDR3 comprises 13 residues. CDR3 residues: CASSSRQSYGYTF. The DNA for the CDR3 is TGCGCCAGCAGCTCTAGACAGAGCTATGGCTACACCTTC. Full variable domain (rest looked up from reference TRBV5-1 and TRBJ1-2): KAGVTQTPRYLIKTRGQQVTLSCSPISGHRSVSWYQQTPGQGLQFLFEYFSETQRNKGNFPGRFSGRQFSNSRSEMNVSTLELGDSALYLCASSSRQSYGYTFGSGTRLTVV.

This clonotype has at least ten counts. The chain employs TRBV7-2 and TRBJ1-1, with D maybe TRBD1 (5 bases). In germline, CDR1 is SGHTA, CDR2 FQGNSA. Between the trimmed V and J ends, which lost 4 bases and 7 bases, there was a span of 13 bases. CDR3 size: 13 residues. CDR3 in amino acids: CASSSSRTSEAFF. The CDR3 DNA reads as TGTGCCAGCAGCTCATCTCGGACAAGTGAAGCTTTCTTT.

The chain recombines TRBV20-1 with TRBJ1-6, with 8 bases that match TRBD1. After removal of 3 bases from V and 3 bases from J, the junction contained 10 bases not matched to a gene. Per the germline V gene, CDR1 is DFQATT and CDR2 is SNEGSKA (reference sequence). The CDR3 is made up of 17 amino acids. The CDR3 is CSARRQGSSLYNSPLHF. The CDR3, as DNA: TGCAGTGCTAGGCGACAGGGGAGCTCCCTCTATAATTCACCCCTCCACTTT.

The chain joins TRBV20-1 to TRBJ2-7; TRBD1 might be the D (6 bases). Germline V gene sequence: CDR1 DFQATT, CDR2 SNEGSKA (reference sequence). The CDR3 is 13 residues long. V was cut by 3 bases and J by 4 bases, with 13 bases left in between. The CDR3 DNA reads TGCAGTGCTAGTCCCAGGGGAGTGTACGAGCAGTACTTC. Amino acid sequence: CSASPRGVYEQYF.

The CDR3 sequence: CAISEFQSYSGNTIYF. The CDR3 DNA sequence: TGTGCCATCAGTGAGTTCCAGAGCTACTCTGGAAACACCATATATTTT. The chain has TRBV10-3 and TRBJ1-3, with unresolved D. This CDR3 region has 16 residues. V shed 1 base and J shed 0 bases, with 10 bases lying between them. Germline V gene lookup returns CDR1 ENHRY and CDR2 SYGVKD.

This clonotype was recorded many times. This chain uses TRBV29-1 with TRBJ2-5; TRBD1 or TRBD2 may be the D gene (5 bases each). This CDR3 is built from 14 residues. Germline CDR1 is SQVTM and CDR2 is ANQGSEA. V lost 3 bases and J 2 bases, leaving 13 bases between the germline ends. Here the CDR3 reads CSVDPLGGQETQYF. The CDR3 coding sequence is TGCAGCGTTGATCCCCTTGGGGGTCAAGAGACCCAGTACTTC. Full variable domain (rest looked up from reference TRBV29-1 and TRBJ2-5): SAVISQKPSRDICQRGTSLTIQCQVDSQVTMMFWYRQQPGQSLTLIATANQGSEATYESGFVIDKFPISRPNLTFSTLTVSNMSPEDSSIYLCSVDPLGGQETQYFGPGTRLLVL.

To note about this clonotype: A read error may account for a junction end that differs from germline. The chain joins TRBV29-1 to TRBJ1-1; D perhaps matches TRBD1 (6 bases). Germline values: CDR1 SQVTM, CDR2 ANQGSEA. The CDR3 totals 12 residues. The CDR3 loop is CSINRQDTEAFF. The CDR3 nucleotides are TGCAGCATTAACCGACAGGACACTGAGGCTTTCTTT.

The chain links TRBV25-1 to TRBJ1-2; D is ambiguous. The ends were cut back, 8 bases at V and 8 bases at J, with 12 bases in the middle. Germline CDR1 MGHDK, CDR2 SYGVNS. There are 11 residues in the CDR3. CDR3 residues: CASLAPSGYTF. DNA for the CDR3: TGTGCCAGCTTAGCCCCAAGCGGCTACACCTTC.

This clonotype was detected many times. CDR3 DNA sequence: TGCGCCAGCAGGACGAATCAAGCCCACGAGCAGTACTTC. It encodes CASRTNQAHEQYF. V and J are TRBV5-1 and TRBJ2-7; the D is unclear. Between the trimmed V and J ends, which lost 5 bases and 5 bases, there was a span of 14 bases. The length of the CDR3 is 13 residues. The V gene's germline CDR1 is SGHRS and CDR2 YFSETQ.